Following are 11 T cell receptor beta chains from one sample sequenced in a study of cytomegalovirus exposure and HLA in healthy donors. The PCR was carried out with 60 Vbeta primers and 13 Jbeta primers. Assay: immunoSEQ multiplex PCR; the TCRdb copy retains only in-frame clones and omits some. The sample yields roughly 200,000 clones, roughly 80% seen once. Sample: PBMCs. Receptor source: a man over 45 in good health and CMV-seronegative.

J is TRBJ1-5 and V is TRBV27; TRBD1 matches at 7 bases. The germline V gene encodes CDR1 MNHEY and CDR2 SMNVEV (reference sequence). The CDR3 has 14 amino acids. V shed 3 bases, J shed 6 bases, and the junction held 5 bases outside the gene matches. CDR3 region: CASSFRGGGQPQHF. CDR3 in DNA: TGTGCCAGCAGTTTCAGAGGGGGCGGTCAGCCCCAGCATTTT.

The sample holds one count of this clone. The rearrangement uses TRBV19 and TRBJ2-1; 10 nucleotides match TRBD2. This CDR3 contains 15 residues. Trimming cost V 5 bases and J 3 bases; bases outside gene matches: 4. Germline CDR1 LNHDA, CDR2 SQIVND (reference sequence). The CDR3 DNA follows: TGTGCCAGTAGTGTAGCGGGAGGCATCTACAATGAGCAGTTCTTC. This translates into CASSVAGGIYNEQFF. Combining the CDR3 with reference TRBV19 and TRBJ2-1 gives the whole variable domain DGGITQSPKYLFRKEGQNVTLSCEQNLNHDAMYWYRQDPGQGLRLIYYSQIVNDFQKGDIAEGYSVSREKKESFPLTVTSAQKNPTAFYLCASSVAGGIYNEQFFGPGTRLTVL.

In the case of this clone: One end of the junction fails to match germline, which may point to a read error. The chain recombines TRBV7-9 with TRBJ1-5; tentatively, D is TRBD1 (6 bases). Germline-derived CDR1 and CDR2 are SEHNR and FQNEAQ (reference sequence). The CDR3 runs to 16 residues. The CDR3, as DNA: TGTTCCAGCAGCCCCGGGGGGGGGCGAAGCAATCAGCCCCAGCATTTT. The encoded protein is CSSSPGGGRSNQPQHF.

The rearrangement links TRBV6-5 to TRBJ2-5; 9 bases are shared with TRBD1. The DNA end is a closer match to TRBJ2-7, so the J assignment may be wrong. Germline values: CDR1 MNHEY, CDR2 SVGAGI. CDR3 size: 16 residues. The CDR3 coding sequence is TGTGCCAGCAGTTACGCGACCGGGACAGGGTCCTACGAGCAGTACTTC. It is translated as CASSYATGTGSYEQYF.

The V and J genes are TRBV18 and TRBJ2-5; 8 bases map to TRBD1. Trimming cost V 5 bases and J 5 bases; bases outside gene matches: 4. Germline CDR1 reads KGHSH; CDR2 reads LQKENI. The CDR3 runs to 13 residues. The CDR3 loop is CASSSGGWETQYF. The CDR3 DNA sequence: TGTGCCAGCTCATCAGGGGGCTGGGAGACCCAGTACTTC.

The chain uses TRBV29-1 and TRBJ2-1, with TRBD2 as a possible D gene (7 bases). Germline V gene lookup returns CDR1 SQVTM and CDR2 ANQGSEA. The CDR3 loop spans 15 amino acids. The V end was cut by 7 bases, the J end by 8 bases, with 24 bases between. The DNA for the CDR3 is TGCAGCGCTATCAAGAGGCGGGGGCCCCGCGATGAGCAGTTCTTC. This gives the protein CSAIKRRGPRDEQFF.

This clone was observed a few times. The chain recombines TRBV18 with TRBJ1-5, with D perhaps TRBD1 (5 bases). The CDR3 totals 14 residues. CDR1 and CDR2 (germline): KGHSH, LQKENI. Trimming stripped 4 bases from V and 7 bases from J, with 14 bases between. The CDR3 here is CASSLSWGEQPQHF. In nucleotides, the CDR3 is TGTGCCAGCTCACTGAGTTGGGGCGAGCAGCCCCAGCATTTT.

This clone was detected once. The chain has TRBV6-5 and TRBJ2-3; 10 bases are a match to TRBD1. The length of the CDR3 is 15 residues. Germline V gene lookup returns CDR1 MNHEY and CDR2 SVGAGI. V trimming: 6 bases; J trimming: 2 bases; junction bases outside the gene matches: 5. For the CDR3, the DNA is TGTGCCAGCAGACGGGACAGGGGACTCACAGATACGCAGTATTTT. This codes for CASRRDRGLTDTQYF.

The chain has TRBV27 and TRBJ2-1, with TRBD2 identical over 13 bases. CDR1 and CDR2 from the germline V gene are MNHEY and SMNVEV (reference sequence). V lost 3 bases and J lost 6; bases outside the gene matches: 8. CDR3 size: 17 residues. CDR3 region: CASSLGLAGPWGNEQFF. DNA for the CDR3: TGTGCCAGCAGTTTGGGACTAGCGGGGCCGTGGGGCAATGAGCAGTTCTTC.

This chain connects TRBV19 to TRBJ1-5; D is perhaps TRBD1 (6 bases). The CDR3 is made up of 16 amino acids. Looked up from germline, CDR1 is LNHDA and CDR2 is SQIVND (reference sequence). V lost 3 bases to trimming and J lost 7 bases, with 19 bases between them. DNA of the CDR3: TGTGCCAGTAGTATGAATGGCAGGGGAGCGCTCCAGCCCCAGCATTTT. It translates to CASSMNGRGALQPQHF.

The chain recombines TRBV9 with TRBJ2-1, with a possible D match to TRBD1 (6 bases). Between the trimmed V and J ends, which lost 0 bases and 3 bases, there was a span of 16 bases. The length of the CDR3 is 17 residues. The germline CDR1 and CDR2 sequences are SGDLS and YYNGEE. This chain's CDR3 is CASSVEGDEGNYNEQFF. Written as DNA, the CDR3 is TGTGCCAGCAGCGTAGAGGGGGATGAGGGGAACTACAATGAGCAGTTCTTC.